One sample yielded the 14 T cell receptor beta chains listed below, sequenced in a study of blood T cell repertoires in COVID-19. Some clones are missing from TCRdb's copy, which holds only in-frame ones; the method was immunoSEQ multiplex PCR. Seen here are about 300,000 clones, over 75% observed once, and the top ten hold roughly 4.5%. The sample comprised PBMCs or T cells enriched from blood (not recorded which). These receptors originate from a man aged 30 to 45 who had recovered from COVID-19.

This clone was seen once. This sequence joins TRBV6-1 and TRBJ2-7; D is perhaps TRBD1 (6 bases). This CDR3 spans 16 amino acids. V lost 0 bases and J 5 bases, leaving 17 bases between the germline ends. Germline V CDR1 and CDR2: MNHNS, SASEGT. The CDR3 is CASSEAPGTRSNEQYF. CDR3 DNA sequence: TGTGCCAGCAGTGAAGCCCCCGGGACAAGGTCAAACGAGCAGTACTTC.

This clone was counted only a few times. The chain couples TRBV30 to TRBJ1-3; 9 bases line up with TRBD1. The CDR3 totals 14 residues. Trimming cost V 5 bases and J 2 bases; bases outside gene matches: 4. Germline V lookup: CDR1 GTSNPN, CDR2 SVGIG (reference sequence). Written as DNA, the CDR3 is TGTGCCTGGGGACAGGGGACCACTGGAAACACCATATATTTT. This gives the protein CAWGQGTTGNTIYF.

This chain links TRBV4-1 with TRBJ1-4, with D perhaps matching TRBD1 (5 bases). Per germline, CDR1 MGHRA and CDR2 YSYEKL. The ends were cut back, 2 bases at V and 4 bases at J, with 14 bases in the middle. The CDR3 is 16 amino acids. The CDR3 spells CASSQTTQALNEKLFF. CDR3 bases: TGCGCCAGCAGCCAAACAACACAGGCACTTAATGAAAAACTGTTTTTT.

The V gene is TRBV24-1, the J gene TRBJ2-3, with 7 bases lining up with TRBD1. Germline CDR1 reads KGHDR; CDR2 reads SFDVKD. The CDR3 consists of 17 residues. V shed 0 bases, J shed 3 bases, and the junction held 8 bases outside the gene matches. This CDR3 is CATSDLGVGRGTDTQYF. The CDR3 DNA follows: TGTGCCACCAGTGATTTGGGGGTCGGCAGGGGGACAGATACGCAGTATTTT.

The chain joins TRBV27 to TRBJ2-7; 7 nucleotides line up with TRBD1. The germline V gene has CDR1 MNHEY and CDR2 SMNVEV (reference sequence). After removal of 1 base from V and 2 bases from J, the junction contained 2 bases not matched to a gene. This CDR3 contains 14 residues. The CDR3 nucleotides are TGTGCCAGCAGTTTATGGCAGGGGGCCTACGAGCAGTACTTC. This gives the protein CASSLWQGAYEQYF.

This clone was detected once. The chain links TRBV6-5 to TRBJ1-2; TRBD1 agrees at 7 bases. Germline trimming cut 0 bases from V and 8 bases from J; bases unmatched to any gene: 9. CDR3 length equals 15 residues. Germline V CDR1 and CDR2: MNHEY, SVGAGI. The CDR3: CASSYSRQGQDGYTF. The CDR3 nucleotides are TGTGCCAGCAGTTACTCAAGACAGGGACAAGACGGCTACACCTTC.

V usage is TRBV18 and J usage is TRBJ2-1, with D tentatively TRBD1 (6 bases). The CDR3 is 16 residues long. CDR1 KGHSH and CDR2 LQKENI come from the germline V gene. With 6 bases removed from V and 0 bases from J, the gap between germline ends came to 15 bases. In nucleotides, the CDR3 is TGTGCCAGCTCCCAGGGGCCCAGGGGCTCCTACAATGAGCAGTTCTTC. Protein product: CASSQGPRGSYNEQFF.

This clone was recorded only once. V is TRBV6-5 and J is TRBJ1-2; D gene unclear. V was trimmed by 0 bases and J by 7 bases, leaving 18 bases between them. The CDR3 covers 16 residues. Germline CDR1 is MNHEY and CDR2 is SVGAGI. CDR3 bases: TGTGCCAGCAGTTACTCGAAAAATTTTATGAGGCCTGGCTACACCTTC. Its protein is CASSYSKNFMRPGYTF.

This rearrangement joins TRBV19 to TRBJ1-1; D is undetermined. The CDR3 sequence is 14 residues long. CDR1 is LNHDA, CDR2 SQIVND, per germline (reference sequence). Deletions cut 4 bases from V and 1 base from J, with 10 bases between. The CDR3 region has the DNA TGTGCCAGTAGTAAAGGACGGGGGAACACTGAAGCTTTCTTT. Translated: CASSKGRGNTEAFF.

The chain links TRBV5-1 to TRBJ2-7; TRBD1 aligns across 9 bases. The CDR3 is 14 amino acids. J lost 6 bases, V lost 2 bases, and 6 bases had no gene match. Germline V gene lookup returns CDR1 SGHRS and CDR2 YFSETQ. The DNA of the CDR3 is TGCGCCAGCAGCTTTGACAGGGGGGGTGTCGAGCAGTACTTC. Protein sequence: CASSFDRGGVEQYF.

The chain is built from TRBV18 and TRBJ2-5; TRBD2 might be the D (6 bases). This CDR3 is built from 16 residues. Germline CDR1 reads KGHSH; CDR2 reads LQKENI. V was cut by 2 bases and J by 2 bases, with 15 bases left in between. CDR3 amino acids: CASSPGASAPQETQYF. Here the CDR3 DNA reads TGTGCCAGCTCACCAGGCGCTAGCGCTCCGCAAGAGACCCAGTACTTC.

The chain recombines TRBV4-2 with TRBJ2-2; 9 bases line up with TRBD1. Per the germline V gene, CDR1 is LGHNA and CDR2 is YNFKEQ. The CDR3 is 19 amino acids. With 2 bases clipped from V and 0 bases from J, the junction kept 10 bases outside the gene matches. In nucleotides, the CDR3 is TGTGCCAGCAGCCAATTGCGGGCCAGACAGGGGGCGAACACCGGGGAGCTGTTTTTT. Its translation is CASSQLRARQGANTGELFF.

The J gene is TRBJ1-5, the V gene TRBV6-8; 9 bases match TRBD1. CDR1 is MNHGY and CDR2 is SAAAGT in the germline V gene. Trimming at V came to 6 bases and at J to 0 bases, leaving 12 bases not matched to a gene. The CDR3 runs 18 residues. In DNA form, the CDR3 reads TGTGCCAGCAGCCGGGGACAGGGAAAGGGAATTAGCAATCAGCCCCAGCATTTT. It is translated as CASSRGQGKGISNQPQHF.

The chain employs TRBV29-1 and TRBJ2-6; D is perhaps TRBD1 (5 bases). Germline V gene lookup returns CDR1 SQVTM and CDR2 ANQGSEA. The CDR3 runs to 14 residues. V was trimmed by 6 bases and J by 0 bases, leaving 9 bases between them. DNA of the CDR3: TGCAGCGTAGCAGGGTTCTCTGGGGCCAACGTCCTGACTTTC. Translating it yields CSVAGFSGANVLTF. Combining the CDR3 with reference TRBV29-1 and TRBJ2-6 gives the whole variable domain SAVISQKPSRDICQRGTSLTIQCQVDSQVTMMFWYRQQPGQSLTLIATANQGSEATYESGFVIDKFPISRPNLTFSTLTVSNMSPEDSSIYLCSVAGFSGANVLTFGAGSRLTVL.